This TCR beta chain was sequenced during a study of blood T cells in healthy people across ages. Using a J-beta primer mix together with a sample-barcoded 5' primer, a second PCR was run for about 7 to 12 cycles. TCRdb redid the calling of the 5' RACE reads with MiXCR, one entry per CDR3 protein. The repertoire holds about 1.1 million distinct CDR3 sequences, with around two fifths as singletons. Study-wide findings and caveats: Per million T cells, TCR beta diversity dropped about linearly as age rose. Donors of long life had a larger count of naive CD4+ cells and greater diversity than aged donors.

CDR3 length: 16 residues. Germline CDR1 and CDR2: SGHTA and FQGNSA. V lost 2 bases to trimming and J lost 0 bases, with 13 bases between them. Samples each had at least 5.5 micrograms of total RNA extracted. A few counts support this clonotype. Its antigen remains unknown. This sequence joins TRBV7-2 and TRBJ1-1; tentative D call: TRBD1 (5 bases). The sample was blood. This clonotype originated in a man younger than 35 in good health. The CDR3 bases are TGTGCCAGCAGCTTACAGTCAGGGTTGGTGAACACTGAAGCTTTCTTT. Amino acids: CASSLQSGLVNTEAFF.